Listed below are T cell receptor beta chains from one sample, sequenced in a study of blood T cell repertoires in COVID-19. Only in-frame clones appear in the TCRdb table, and some are missing; sequencing was by immunoSEQ multiplex PCR. This table holds about 300,000 clones, around 90% found once. Sequencing input: peripheral blood. The receptors stem from a woman younger than 45 with COVID-19, enrolled during active disease. Each CDR3 is given with its conserved first and last residue. A D gene is named only where the DNA matches it firmly. Clone size is not always given. Where it is, it says once, few, many or a class for expanded clones.

v_gene,j_gene,d_gene,abundance,len,CDR3aa,CDR3nt
TRBV5-1,TRBJ1-4,.,.,16,CASSAWGVTTNEKLFF,TGCGCCAGCAGCGCCTGGGGGGTGACAACTAATGAAAAACTGTTTTTT
TRBV6-6,TRBJ2-6,TRBD1,.,15,CASRPTGTGANVLTF,TGTGCCAGCAGACCGACAGGGACTGGGGCCAACGTCCTGACTTTC
TRBV11-2,TRBJ2-7,.,.,16,CASSLIYRTETSEQYF,TGTGCCAGCAGCTTAATATACCGGACGGAAACTAGCGAGCAGTACTTC
TRBV29-1,TRBJ1-1,TRBD1,.,13,CSVDGTAYPEAFF,TGCAGCGTAGATGGGACAGCTTACCCTGAAGCTTTCTTT
TRBV7-2,TRBJ1-3,.,few,15,CASSAGPSSGNTIYF,TGTGCCAGCAGCGCGGGACCTAGCTCTGGAAACACCATATATTTT
TRBV7-3,TRBJ2-3,TRBD2,.,18,CASSSSGTSGTFTDTQYF,TGTGCCAGCAGCTCGTCCGGGACTAGCGGGACCTTCACAGATACGCAGTATTTT
TRBV19,TRBJ2-3,.,.,14,CARTSRSRDYTQYF,TGTGCCAGAACTAGCCGATCCAGGGATTATACGCAGTATTTT
TRBV5-4,TRBJ2-5,.,.,15,CASSFPGSGPETQYF,TGTGCCAGCAGCTTTCCGGGGTCCGGGCCTGAGACCCAGTACTTC
TRBV9,TRBJ2-5,TRBD1,.,14,CASSVGTGQETQYF,TGTGCCAGCAGCGTAGGGACAGGACAAGAGACCCAGTACTTC
TRBV4-1,TRBJ2-3,TRBD2,.,17,CASSQQETSGNPDTQYF,TGCGCCAGCAGCCAACAAGAGACTAGCGGGAACCCAGATACGCAGTATTTT
TRBV11-2,TRBJ2-1,.,.,15,CASSVRGLGYNEQFF,TGTGCCAGCAGCGTGCGGGGCCTTGGCTACAATGAGCAGTTCTTC